This T cell receptor (beta chain) was captured by sequencing in a study of T-cell reconstitution after alpha-beta-depleted transplantation in children. Study conclusions and caveats: Newly generated T cells supplied most T-cell counts and diversity one year post-transplant. Recipient T cells and thymic progenitors that survived gave rise to the high TCRbeta diversity observed at day 60 in some patients. Two months or so post-transplant, alpha-beta T cells reportedly derived from several hundred expanded graft clones.

Concerning this clonotype: Its antigen is unknown.

Trimming took off 4 bases at V and 4 bases at J, with 13 bases between the two ends. The CDR3 spans 13 residues. Germline CDR1 reads SQVTM; CDR2 reads ANQGSEA. Using unique molecular identifiers, the investigators prepared the TCRbeta library. Each CDR3 protein gets one entry after TCRdb re-called the PCR reads with MiXCR. The sample includes around 600,000 distinct CDR3 sequences, more than 20% of them seen just once. V and J are TRBV29-1 and TRBJ1-2; no clear D. The sample was PBMCs, mostly from graft donor cells, taken 360 days after TCRalphabeta/CD19-depleted stem cell transplant. This TCR was sampled from a boy under two years old who had a stem cell transplant for acute myeloid leukemia, so the T cells may come from the graft donor. The CDR3 here is CSVGEGPLYGYTF. CDR3 coding DNA: TGCAGCGTTGGGGAAGGACCGCTCTATGGCTACACCTTC.